A selection of T cell receptor beta chains follows, all from one sample in a study of blood T cell repertoires in COVID-19. The method was immunoSEQ multiplex PCR; TCRdb's version includes in-frame clones alone and lacks a portion of them. The table shows approximately 100,000 clones, with around 92% occurring only once. Sequenced material: peripheral blood. These receptors were taken from a man aged 50 or older with active COVID-19. Each CDR3 is given with its conserved first and last residue. The D gene is left open where the match is weak.

v_call: TRBV30; j_call: TRBJ2-5; d_call: TRBD1; cdr3_nt: TGTGCCTGGAGCTCTAACGAGGGGGCGGGCCTAGAGACCCAGTACTTC; cdr3_aa: CAWSSNEGAGLETQYF
v_call: TRBV28; j_call: TRBJ2-2; d_call: NA; cdr3_nt: TGTGCCAGCAGTTTGAGCACCGGGGAGCTGTTTTTT; cdr3_aa: CASSLSTGELFF
v_call: TRBV28; j_call: TRBJ2-7; d_call: TRBD2; cdr3_nt: TGTGCCAGCAGTTGGACTAGCGACGAGCAGTACTTC; cdr3_aa: CASSWTSDEQYF
v_call: TRBV25-1; j_call: TRBJ2-4; d_call: NA; cdr3_nt: TGTGCCAGCAGTGATGAACACCGGGGCATTCAGTACTTC; cdr3_aa: CASSDEHRGIQYF
v_call: TRBV3-1/TRBV3-2; j_call: TRBJ2-1; d_call: TRBD1; cdr3_nt: TGTGCCAGCAACTCCCAAGACAGGGGAGGAAATGAGCAGTTCTTC; cdr3_aa: CASNSQDRGGNEQFF
v_call: TRBV6-5; j_call: TRBJ1-5; d_call: NA; cdr3_nt: TGTGCCAGCAGCAATAATCAGCCCCAGCATTTT; cdr3_aa: CASSNNQPQHF
v_call: TRBV30; j_call: TRBJ1-1; d_call: NA; cdr3_nt: TGTGCCTGGACCGCCCAGGGTTCGACTGAAGCTTTCTTT; cdr3_aa: CAWTAQGSTEAFF
v_call: TRBV11-2; j_call: TRBJ1-1; d_call: NA; cdr3_nt: TGTGCCAGCAGCTTCCCTCAGGGAGGAAACACTGAAGCTTTCTTT; cdr3_aa: CASSFPQGGNTEAFF
v_call: TRBV29-1; j_call: TRBJ1-1; d_call: NA; cdr3_nt: TGCAGCGTCGCCGGGGGTTCCAACACTGAAGCTTTCTTT; cdr3_aa: CSVAGGSNTEAFF
v_call: TRBV19; j_call: TRBJ1-4; d_call: NA; cdr3_nt: TGTGCCAGTTGCCCGACAGCAGCTAATGAAAAACTGTTTTTT; cdr3_aa: CASCPTAANEKLFF